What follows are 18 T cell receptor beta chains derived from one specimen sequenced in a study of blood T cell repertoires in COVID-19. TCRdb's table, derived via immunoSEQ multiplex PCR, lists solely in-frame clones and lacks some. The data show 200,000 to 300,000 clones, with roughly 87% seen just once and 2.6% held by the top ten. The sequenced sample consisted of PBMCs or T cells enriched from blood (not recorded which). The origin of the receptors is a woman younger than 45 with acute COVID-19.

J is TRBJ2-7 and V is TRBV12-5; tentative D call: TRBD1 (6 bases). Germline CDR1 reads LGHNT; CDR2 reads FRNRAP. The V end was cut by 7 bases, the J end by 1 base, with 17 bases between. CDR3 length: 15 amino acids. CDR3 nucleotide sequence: TGTGCTAGTGTTCATGCCAACAGGGCGTCCTACGAGCAGTACTTC. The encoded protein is CASVHANRASYEQYF.

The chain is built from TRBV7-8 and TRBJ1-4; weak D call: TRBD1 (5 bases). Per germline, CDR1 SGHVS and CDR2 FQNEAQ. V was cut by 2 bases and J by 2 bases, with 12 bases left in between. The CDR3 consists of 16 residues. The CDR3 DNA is TGTGCCAGCAGCTTAACAACCGGGACTACTAATGAAAAACTGTTTTTT. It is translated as CASSLTTGTTNEKLFF.

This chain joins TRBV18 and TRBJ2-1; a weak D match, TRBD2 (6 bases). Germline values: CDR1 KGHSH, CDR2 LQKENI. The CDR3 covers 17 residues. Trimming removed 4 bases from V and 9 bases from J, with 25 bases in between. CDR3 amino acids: CASSQETPGATWSEQFF. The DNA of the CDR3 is TGTGCCAGCTCACAAGAGACACCGGGAGCTACTTGGAGTGAGCAGTTCTTC. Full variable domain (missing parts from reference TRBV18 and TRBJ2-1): NAGVMQNPRHLVRRRGQEARLRCSPMKGHSHVYWYRQLPEEGLKFMVYLQKENIIDESGMPKERFSAEFPKEGPSILRIQQVVRGDSAAYFCASSQETPGATWSEQFFGPGTRLTVL.

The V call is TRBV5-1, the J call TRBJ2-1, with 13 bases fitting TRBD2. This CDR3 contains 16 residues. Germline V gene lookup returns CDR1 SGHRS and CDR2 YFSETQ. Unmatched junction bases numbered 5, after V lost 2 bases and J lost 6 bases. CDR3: CASSLSGLAGTNEQFF. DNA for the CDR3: TGCGCCAGCAGCTTATCGGGACTAGCGGGGACCAATGAGCAGTTCTTC.

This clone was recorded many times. The DNA of the CDR3 is TGCAGTGCTAGACCGGTAGATACGCAGTATTTT. Translated: CSARPVDTQYF. J is TRBJ2-3 and V is TRBV20-1; D is unresolved. The CDR3 is made up of 11 amino acids. CDR1 is DFQATT, CDR2 SNEGSKA, per germline (reference sequence). V was shortened by 2 bases and J by 5 bases, with 5 bases between the two germline ends.

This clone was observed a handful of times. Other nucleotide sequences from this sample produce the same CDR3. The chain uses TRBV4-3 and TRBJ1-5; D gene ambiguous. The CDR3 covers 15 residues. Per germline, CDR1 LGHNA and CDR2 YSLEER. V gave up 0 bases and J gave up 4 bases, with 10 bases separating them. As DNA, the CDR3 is TGCGCCAGCAGCCAAGATAGAGGAGAGAATCAGCCCCAGCATTTT. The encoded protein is CASSQDRGENQPQHF.

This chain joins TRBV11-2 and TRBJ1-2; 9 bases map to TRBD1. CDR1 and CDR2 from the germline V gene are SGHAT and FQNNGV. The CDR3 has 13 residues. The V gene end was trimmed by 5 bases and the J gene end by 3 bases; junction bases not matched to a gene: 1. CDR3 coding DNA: TGTGCCAGCAGCCGGACAGGGGACTATGGCTACACCTTC. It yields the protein CASSRTGDYGYTF. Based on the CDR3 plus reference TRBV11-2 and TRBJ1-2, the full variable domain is EAGVAQSPRYKIIEKRQSVAFWCNPISGHATLYWYQQILGQGPKLLIQFQNNGVVDDSQLPKDRFSAERLKGVDSTLKIQPAKLEDSAVYLCASSRTGDYGYTFGSGTRLTVV.

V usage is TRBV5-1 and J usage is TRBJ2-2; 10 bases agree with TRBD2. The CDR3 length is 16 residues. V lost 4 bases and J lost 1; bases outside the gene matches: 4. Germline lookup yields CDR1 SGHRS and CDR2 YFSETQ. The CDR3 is CASSLIAGGNTGELFF. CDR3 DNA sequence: TGCGCCAGCAGCCTGATAGCGGGGGGGAACACCGGGGAGCTGTTTTTT.

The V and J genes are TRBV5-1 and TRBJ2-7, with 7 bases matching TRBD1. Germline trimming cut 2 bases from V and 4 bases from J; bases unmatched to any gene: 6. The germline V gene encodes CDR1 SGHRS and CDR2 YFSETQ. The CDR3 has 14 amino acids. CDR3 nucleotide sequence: TGCGCCAGCAGCTTAGGGGGCGCCGAGTACGAGCAGTACTTC. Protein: CASSLGGAEYEQYF.

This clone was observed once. The CDR3 here is CASSLGLAGTGELFF. The DNA of the CDR3 is TGTGCCAGCAGCTTGGGACTAGCGGGCACCGGGGAGCTGTTTTTT. The chain carries TRBV5-5 and TRBJ2-2; 10 nucleotides agree with TRBD2. The germline V gene encodes CDR1 SGHKS and CDR2 YYEKEE (reference sequence). V shed 0 bases and J 4 bases; nucleotides not matched to a gene: 0. CDR3 length equals 15 residues.

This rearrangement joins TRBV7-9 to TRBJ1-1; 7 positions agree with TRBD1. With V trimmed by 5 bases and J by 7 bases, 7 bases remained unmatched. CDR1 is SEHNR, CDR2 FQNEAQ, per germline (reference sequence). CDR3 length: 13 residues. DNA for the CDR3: TGTGCCAGCAGCCTAATCCGGGACAGTGAAGCTTTCTTT. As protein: CASSLIRDSEAFF.

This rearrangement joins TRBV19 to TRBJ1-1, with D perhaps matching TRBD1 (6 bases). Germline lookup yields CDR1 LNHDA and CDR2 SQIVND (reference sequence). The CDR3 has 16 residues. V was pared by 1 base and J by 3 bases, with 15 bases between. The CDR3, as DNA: TGTGCCAGTAGTATAGTTGCAGGGGACCCGGACACTGAAGCTTTCTTT. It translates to CASSIVAGDPDTEAFF. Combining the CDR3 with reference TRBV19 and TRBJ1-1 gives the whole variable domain DGGITQSPKYLFRKEGQNVTLSCEQNLNHDAMYWYRQDPGQGLRLIYYSQIVNDFQKGDIAEGYSVSREKKESFPLTVTSAQKNPTAFYLCASSIVAGDPDTEAFFGQGTRLTVV.

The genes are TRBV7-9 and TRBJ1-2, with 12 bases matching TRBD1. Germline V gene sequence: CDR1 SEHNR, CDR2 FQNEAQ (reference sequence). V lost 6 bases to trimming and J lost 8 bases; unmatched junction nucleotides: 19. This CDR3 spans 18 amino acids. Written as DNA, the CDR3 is TGTGCCAGCAGTTCTATTCCGGGACAGGGGGCGCGAGGGGAGGGCTACACCTTC. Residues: CASSSIPGQGARGEGYTF.

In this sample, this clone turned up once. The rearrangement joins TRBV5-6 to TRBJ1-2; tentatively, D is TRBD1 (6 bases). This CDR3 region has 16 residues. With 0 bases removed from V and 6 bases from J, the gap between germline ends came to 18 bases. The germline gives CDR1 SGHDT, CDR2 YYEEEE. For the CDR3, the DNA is TGTGCCAGCAGCTTGGTACAGGGAGTCGGGCTGAATGGCTACACCTTC. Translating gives CASSLVQGVGLNGYTF.

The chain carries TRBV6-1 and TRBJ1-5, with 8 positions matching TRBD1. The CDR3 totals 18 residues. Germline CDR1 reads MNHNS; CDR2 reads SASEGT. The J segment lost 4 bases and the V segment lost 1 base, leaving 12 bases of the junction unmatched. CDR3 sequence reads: CASSEGRFGTGNNQPQHF. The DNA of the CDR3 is TGTGCCAGCAGTGAAGGCCGCTTCGGGACAGGCAATAATCAGCCCCAGCATTTT.

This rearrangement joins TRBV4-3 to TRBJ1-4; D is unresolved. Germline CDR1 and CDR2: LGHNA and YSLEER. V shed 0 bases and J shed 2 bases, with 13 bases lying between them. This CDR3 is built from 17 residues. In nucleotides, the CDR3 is TGCGCCAGCAGCCAAGAAGAGGGCGGAGGGACTAATGAAAAACTGTTTTTT. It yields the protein CASSQEEGGGTNEKLFF.

The CDR3 here is CASSLLNEKLFF. The CDR3 nucleotides read TGTGCCAGCAGCTTACTGAATGAAAAACTGTTTTTT. The rearrangement links TRBV7-2 to TRBJ1-4; D not certain. V was pared by 2 bases and J by 5 bases, with 3 bases between. This CDR3 is 12 amino acids long. Germline CDR1 is SGHTA and CDR2 is FQGNSA.

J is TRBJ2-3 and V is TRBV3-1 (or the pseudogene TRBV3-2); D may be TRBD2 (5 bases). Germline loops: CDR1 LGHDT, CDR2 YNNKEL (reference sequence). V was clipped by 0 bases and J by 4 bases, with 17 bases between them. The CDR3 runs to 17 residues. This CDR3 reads CASSQDRAQPGADTQYF. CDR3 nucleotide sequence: TGTGCCAGCAGCCAAGATAGGGCTCAACCCGGGGCAGATACGCAGTATTTT.